Following are 24 T cell receptor beta chains from one sample sequenced in a study of blood T cell repertoires in COVID-19. Only in-frame clones appear in the TCRdb table, and some are missing; sequencing was by immunoSEQ multiplex PCR. The table includes 150,000 or so clones, about 87% detected once. The sample taken for sequencing was peripheral blood. Receptor source: a man in his sixties with acute or convalescent COVID-19.

The chain couples TRBV11-2 to TRBJ2-7; no clear D gene. Trimming took 3 bases from V and 7 from J, leaving 13 bases between them. Looked up from germline, CDR1 is SGHAT and CDR2 is FQNNGV. The CDR3 is made up of 13 amino acids. The CDR3 here is CASSFVVTTEQYV. The DNA of the CDR3 is TGTGCCAGCAGCTTTGTGGTGACAACGGAGCAGTACGTC.

V and J are TRBV14 and TRBJ2-3, with D maybe TRBD2 (6 bases). The germline V and J ends were trimmed by 0 bases and 0 bases, with 7 bases remaining between them. Germline values: CDR1 SGHDN, CDR2 FVKESK. The CDR3 is made up of 15 amino acids. CDR3 sequence (DNA): TGTGCCAGCAGCCAAGATGGGAGGAGCACAGATACGCAGTATTTT. This sequence encodes CASSQDGRSTDTQYF.

The chain couples TRBV7-9 to TRBJ1-5; D gene ambiguous. The CDR3 is made up of 13 amino acids. V was pared by 6 bases and J by 3 bases, with 9 bases between. From germline, CDR1 is SEHNR and CDR2 FQNEAQ (reference sequence). The CDR3 bases are TGTGCCAGCAGTCGGGGTTCCAATCAGCCCCAGCATTTT. It codes for CASSRGSNQPQHF.

The genes are TRBV11-2 and TRBJ2-5; 7 bases align to TRBD2. There are 15 residues in the CDR3. Losses at the gene ends were 7 bases for V and 1 base for J; bases not matched to a gene: 9. CDR1 and CDR2 (germline): SGHAT, FQNNGV. This chain's CDR3 is CASKVSASGQETQYF. CDR3 nucleotides: TGTGCCAGCAAAGTATCGGCTAGCGGCCAAGAGACCCAGTACTTC.

The chain combines TRBV3-1 (or the pseudogene TRBV3-2) with TRBJ2-7; TRBD1 matches at 7 bases. V was clipped by 1 base and J by 0 bases; unmatched bases: 3. The CDR3 runs 15 residues. Germline CDR1 LGHDT, CDR2 YNNKEL (reference sequence). The CDR3 is CASSQGDSTSYEQYF. The CDR3 nucleotides read TGTGCCAGCAGCCAAGGGGACAGTACCTCCTACGAGCAGTACTTC.

This sequence joins TRBV2 and TRBJ2-5; possible D gene TRBD1, 6 bases. V was pared by 2 bases and J by 3 bases, with 10 bases between. Germline CDR1 SNHLY, CDR2 FYNNEI. The CDR3 consists of 14 residues. In DNA form, the CDR3 reads TGTGCCAGCAGTGAACAGGGGCGGGAAGAGACCCAGTACTTC. This gives the protein CASSEQGREETQYF.

The V and J genes are TRBV24-1 and TRBJ2-3; D call uncertain. CDR1 KGHDR and CDR2 SFDVKD come from the germline V gene. Trimming cost V 5 bases and J 0 bases, with 8 bases left between them. CDR3 size: 14 residues. The CDR3: CATSGTVSTDTQYF. CDR3 bases: TGTGCCACCAGTGGAACAGTAAGCACAGATACGCAGTATTTT.

The gene calls are TRBV14 and TRBJ2-5, with 10 bases lining up with TRBD2. This CDR3 region has 15 residues. V lost 4 bases, J lost 2 bases, and 4 bases stayed unmatched. Germline CDR1 is SGHDN and CDR2 is FVKESK. CDR3 nucleotide sequence: TGTGCCAGCAGCCGAGTACTAGCGGGACAAGAGACCCAGTACTTC. Protein sequence: CASSRVLAGQETQYF.

The chain recombines TRBV18 with TRBJ2-2; TRBD2 aligns across 7 bases. CDR1 and CDR2 from the germline V gene are KGHSH and LQKENI. The CDR3 consists of 16 residues. Trimming cost V 4 bases and J 6 bases; bases outside gene matches: 11. The CDR3 sequence is CASSLQPSGDPGELFF. In nucleotides, the CDR3 is TGTGCCAGCTCACTACAGCCTAGCGGAGATCCCGGGGAGCTGTTTTTT.

The rearrangement uses TRBV5-4 and TRBJ2-5, with 14 bases fitting TRBD2. The germline V gene has CDR1 SGHNT and CDR2 YYREEE (reference sequence). After removal of 2 bases from V and 1 base from J, the junction contained 10 bases not matched to a gene. The CDR3 runs to 19 residues. The CDR3 region has the DNA TGTGCCAGCAGCTTCCGGCTTGGACTAGCGGGGGGCCCCCAAGAGACCCAGTACTTC. Translating gives CASSFRLGLAGGPQETQYF.

This clone showed up just a few times. At the DNA level, this CDR3 is encoded by other sequences in the same sample as well. The chain employs TRBV9 and TRBJ1-6; D is possibly TRBD1 (6 bases). The ends were cut back, 2 bases at V and 7 bases at J, with 13 bases in the middle. The CDR3 runs to 15 residues. From germline, CDR1 is SGDLS and CDR2 YYNGEE. DNA of the CDR3: TGTGCCAGCAGCGTTACCCAGGGGCCGAATTCACCCCTCCACTTT. This gives the protein CASSVTQGPNSPLHF.

This chain uses TRBV18 with TRBJ1-2; maybe TRBD1 (5 bases). The germline gives CDR1 KGHSH, CDR2 LQKENI. This CDR3 comprises 15 residues. Trimming left V 2 bases short and J 4 bases short, with 14 bases between. The CDR3 nucleotides read TGTGCCAGCTCACCAGAGAGCGACAGTCCCTATGGCTACACCTTC. This translates into CASSPESDSPYGYTF. The full variable domain, with the rest looked up from reference TRBV18 and TRBJ1-2, is NAGVMQNPRHLVRRRGQEARLRCSPMKGHSHVYWYRQLPEEGLKFMVYLQKENIIDESGMPKERFSAEFPKEGPSILRIQQVVRGDSAAYFCASSPESDSPYGYTFGSGTRLTVV.

This clone was seen many times. The V gene is TRBV2, the J gene TRBJ1-1, with D possibly TRBD1 on 5 matching bases. The V and J ends lost 7 bases and 11 bases respectively, with 17 bases between them. The CDR3 extends over 12 amino acids. The V gene's germline CDR1 is SNHLY and CDR2 FYNNEI. In DNA form, the CDR3 reads TGTGCCAGCAACCAGGAGGGGTACTACGCTTTCTTT. This encodes CASNQEGYYAFF. Supplemented by reference TRBV2 and TRBJ1-1, the full variable domain reads EPEVTQTPSHQVTQMGQEVILRCVPISNHLYFYWYRQILGQKVEFLVSFYNNEISEKSEIFDDQFSVERPDGSNFTLKIRSTKLEDSAMYFCASNQEGYYAFFGQGTRLTVV.

The chain recombines TRBV5-1 with TRBJ1-6; D not certain. V lost 4 bases and J 5 bases, leaving 13 bases between the germline ends. Germline V gene sequence: CDR1 SGHRS, CDR2 YFSETQ. This CDR3 comprises 15 residues. CDR3 DNA: TGCGCCAGCAGCCCTATGACAAGTGATAATTCACCCCTCCACTTT. As protein: CASSPMTSDNSPLHF.

V gene TRBV19 combines with J gene TRBJ1-5; D possibly corresponds to TRBD1 (6 bases). The CDR3 extends over 15 amino acids. V lost 5 bases and J lost 6, with 17 bases in between. The germline V gene has CDR1 LNHDA and CDR2 SQIVND (reference sequence). CDR3 sequence reads: CASSVNRVTSQPQHF. The DNA of the CDR3 is TGTGCCAGTAGTGTTAACAGGGTCACAAGTCAGCCCCAGCATTTT.

The chain links TRBV5-1 to TRBJ1-2; 7 bases map to TRBD1. Per germline, CDR1 SGHRS and CDR2 YFSETQ. The length of the CDR3 is 14 residues. With V trimmed by 5 bases and J by 4 bases, 8 bases remained unmatched. CDR3 nucleotide sequence: TGCGCCAGCAGGGTGCCGGGACAGTTCTATGGCTACACCTTC. Translation: CASRVPGQFYGYTF.

The chain is built from TRBV2 and TRBJ1-4; 7 positions match TRBD1. CDR1 is SNHLY, CDR2 FYNNEI, per germline. With V trimmed by 6 bases and J by 7 bases, 8 bases remained unmatched. CDR3 size: 14 residues. The DNA for the CDR3 is TGTGCCAGCAGGCGACAGGGCTCGGCTGAAAAACTGTTTTTT. Translating it yields CASRRQGSAEKLFF.

The V and J genes are TRBV7-7 and TRBJ2-1; 7 bases map to TRBD2. Unmatched junction bases numbered 12, after V lost 5 bases and J lost 8 bases. This CDR3 contains 15 residues. Germline values: CDR1 SSHAT, CDR2 FNYEAQ (reference sequence). This chain's CDR3 is CASSPTGEGTHEQFF. Written as DNA, the CDR3 is TGTGCCAGCAGCCCCACGGGGGAGGGCACCCATGAGCAGTTCTTC.

The DNA of the CDR3 is TGTGCCAGCAGTCTCTACAATGAGCAGTTCTTC. Its translation: CASSLYNEQFF. The chain recombines TRBV27 with TRBJ2-1; D is unclear. CDR1 MNHEY and CDR2 SMNVEV come from the germline V gene (reference sequence). V was shortened by 5 bases and J by 3 bases, with 2 bases between the two germline ends. This CDR3 region has 11 residues.

This rearrangement joins TRBV3-1 (or the pseudogene TRBV3-2) to TRBJ1-1; maybe TRBD1 (5 bases). The CDR3 runs to 14 residues. With 0 bases removed from V and 4 bases from J, the gap between germline ends came to 9 bases. The germline CDR1 and CDR2 sequences are LGHDT and YNNKEL (reference sequence). This CDR3 reads CASSQDLGGTEAFF. The CDR3 coding sequence is TGTGCCAGCAGCCAAGATTTGGGGGGCACTGAAGCTTTCTTT.

The chain employs TRBV29-1 and TRBJ1-3; 7 bases match TRBD1. Germline lookup yields CDR1 SQVTM and CDR2 ANQGSEA. V was pared by 7 bases and J by 0 bases, with 6 bases of the junction left unmatched. The CDR3 is 14 amino acids. CDR3 in amino acids: CSALGQDSGNTIYF. The CDR3 bases are TGCAGCGCATTAGGACAGGACTCTGGAAACACCATATATTTT. Supplemented by reference TRBV29-1 and TRBJ1-3, the full variable domain reads SAVISQKPSRDICQRGTSLTIQCQVDSQVTMMFWYRQQPGQSLTLIATANQGSEATYESGFVIDKFPISRPNLTFSTLTVSNMSPEDSSIYLCSALGQDSGNTIYFGEGSWLTVV.

The V and J genes are TRBV27 and TRBJ1-4; a possible D gene is TRBD1 (5 bases). Germline V gene data show CDR1 as MNHEY and CDR2 as SMNVEV (reference sequence). The CDR3 contains 13 residues. The V gene lost 3 bases and the J gene lost 8 bases, with 10 bases spanning the gap. The CDR3 bases are TGTGCCAGCAGTTTCCAGGGTAGAGAAAAACTGTTTTTT. Residues: CASSFQGREKLFF.

The rearrangement links TRBV30 to TRBJ2-5; 8 bases are a match to TRBD1. The germline V gene has CDR1 GTSNPN and CDR2 SVGIG (reference sequence). The trim removed 1 base at V and 4 bases at J, leaving 2 bases unmatched. This CDR3 is 13 amino acids long. The CDR3 DNA follows: TGTGCCTGGAGTGCAGGGGGCGGAGAGACCCAGTACTTC. Translated, it gives CAWSAGGGETQYF.

This chain connects TRBV11-2 to TRBJ1-5; TRBD1 aligns across 7 bases. CDR3 length: 17 residues. Per germline, CDR1 SGHAT and CDR2 FQNNGV. The V gene end was trimmed by 3 bases and the J gene end by 0 bases; junction bases not matched to a gene: 8. The CDR3 reads CASSLGQLRNSNQPQHF. The CDR3 nucleotides are TGTGCCAGCAGCTTGGGACAGCTCCGTAATAGCAATCAGCCCCAGCATTTT.